This TCR beta chain was captured in a study of cytotoxic CD8 clonotypes in ibrutinib-treated CLL. Study background: Investigators reported approximately 25 partial and 2 complete responses; after median around 6 years, roughly 15 patients remained remitted and roughly 12 progressed. Study-wide results and limits: Sample timing was unmatched between remission and later-progressing patients; lymph nodes unstudied.

Of note for this clone: Its antigen remains unidentified.

Deep sequencing aimed at 1 in 200,000 to 1 in 1 million T cells' resolution. Generated by immunoSEQ multiplex PCR, the TCRdb table keeps only in-frame clones and is missing some. Here the sample spans 150,000 to 200,000 clones, roughly 84% being singletons. The CDR3 runs to 14 residues. Germline V gives CDR1 SNHLY, CDR2 FYNNEI. V lost 4 bases to trimming and J lost 5 bases, with 14 bases between them. PBMCs that had been cryopreserved were the source of 1.5 to 2.5 micrograms of genomic DNA for TCR beta libraries. The sample here was PBMCs, taken at disease progression, from a patient treated with ibrutinib. This TCR was sampled from a human donor with chronic lymphocytic leukemia. This chain connects TRBV2 to TRBJ1-1, with D tentatively TRBD1 (6 bases). The CDR3 coding sequence is TGTGCCAGCAGTGTTGAAGGGGGTCGGACTGAAGCTTTCTTT. It encodes CASSVEGGRTEAFF.